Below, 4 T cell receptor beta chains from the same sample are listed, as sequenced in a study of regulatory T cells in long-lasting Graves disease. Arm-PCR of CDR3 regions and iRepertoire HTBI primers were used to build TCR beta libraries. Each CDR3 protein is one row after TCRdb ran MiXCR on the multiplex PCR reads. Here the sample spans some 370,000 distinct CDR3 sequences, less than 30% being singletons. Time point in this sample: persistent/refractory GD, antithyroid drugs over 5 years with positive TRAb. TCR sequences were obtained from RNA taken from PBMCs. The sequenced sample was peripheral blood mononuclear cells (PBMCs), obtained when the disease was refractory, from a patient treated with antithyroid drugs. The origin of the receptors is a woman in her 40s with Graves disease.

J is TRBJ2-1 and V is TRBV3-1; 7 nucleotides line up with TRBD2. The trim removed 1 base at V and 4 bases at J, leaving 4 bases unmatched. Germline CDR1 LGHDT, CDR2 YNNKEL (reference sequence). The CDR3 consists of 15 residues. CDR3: CASSQGGGGYNEQFF. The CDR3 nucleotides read TGTGCCAGCAGCCAAGGGGGGGGGGGATACAATGAGCAGTTCTTC.

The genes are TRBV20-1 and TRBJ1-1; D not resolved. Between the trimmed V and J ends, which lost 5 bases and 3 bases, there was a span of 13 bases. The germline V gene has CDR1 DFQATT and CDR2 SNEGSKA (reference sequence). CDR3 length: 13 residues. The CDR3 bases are TGCAGTGCTCCCCGGGTTATGGACACTGAAGCTTTCTTT. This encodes CSAPRVMDTEAFF.

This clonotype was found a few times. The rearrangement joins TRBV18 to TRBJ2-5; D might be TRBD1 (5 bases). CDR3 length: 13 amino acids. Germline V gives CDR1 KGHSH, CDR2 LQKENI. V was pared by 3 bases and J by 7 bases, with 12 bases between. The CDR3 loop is CASSPGQDGTQYF. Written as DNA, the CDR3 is TGTGCCAGCTCACCGGGGCAGGACGGGACCCAGTACTTC.

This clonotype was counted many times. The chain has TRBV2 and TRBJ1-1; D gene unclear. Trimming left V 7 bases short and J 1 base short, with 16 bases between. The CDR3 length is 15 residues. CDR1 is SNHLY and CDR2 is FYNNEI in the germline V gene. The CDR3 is CASIAQQPRNTEAFF. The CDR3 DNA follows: TGTGCCAGCATAGCCCAGCAACCCCGGAACACTGAAGCTTTCTTT.